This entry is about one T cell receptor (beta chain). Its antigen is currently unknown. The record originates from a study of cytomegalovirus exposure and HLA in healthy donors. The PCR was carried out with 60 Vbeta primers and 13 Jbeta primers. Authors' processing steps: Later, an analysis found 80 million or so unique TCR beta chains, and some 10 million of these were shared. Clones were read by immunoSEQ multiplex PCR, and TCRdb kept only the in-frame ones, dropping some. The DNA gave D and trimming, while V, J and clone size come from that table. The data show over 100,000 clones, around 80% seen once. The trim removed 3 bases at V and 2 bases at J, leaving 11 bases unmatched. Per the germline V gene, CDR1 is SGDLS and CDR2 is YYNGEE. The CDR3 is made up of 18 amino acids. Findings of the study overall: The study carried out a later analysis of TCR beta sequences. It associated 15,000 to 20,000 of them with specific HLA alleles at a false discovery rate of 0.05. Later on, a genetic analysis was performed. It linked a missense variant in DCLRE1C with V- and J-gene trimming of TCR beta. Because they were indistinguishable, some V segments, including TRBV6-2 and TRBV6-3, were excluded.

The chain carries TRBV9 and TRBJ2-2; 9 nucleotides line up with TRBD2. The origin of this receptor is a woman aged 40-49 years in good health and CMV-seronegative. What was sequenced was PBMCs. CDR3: CASSALLGLASNTGELFF. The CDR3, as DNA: TGTGCCAGCAGCGCCCTCCTCGGACTAGCGAGTAACACCGGGGAGCTGTTTTTT.